The present T cell receptor (beta chain) was sequenced within a study of blood T cell repertoires in COVID-19. The wider study: COVID-19 samples, acute and convalescent, were from the United States, Italy and Spain. Sources were T cells, B-cell-depleted T cells, or PBMCs; the material itself was cDNA or gDNA.

The table came from immunoSEQ multiplex PCR; TCRdb's copy has only in-frame clones and leaves some out. The sample consists of some 260,000 clones, roughly 90% of them appearing once. The CDR3 has 15 residues. The trim removed 4 bases at V and 4 bases at J, leaving 5 bases unmatched. CDR1 is LNHDA and CDR2 is SQIVND in the germline V gene (reference sequence). Participant age was roughly 18 to 89 years, and participants resided in fewer than 25 US areas. Cohorts were determined from participant-reported clinical history. This clone was found once. Material for sequencing was PBMCs or T cells enriched from blood (not recorded which). This TCR came from a woman aged 25 to 39 with acute COVID-19. The rearrangement uses TRBV19 and TRBJ1-3, with 9 bases fitting TRBD1. The CDR3 DNA reads as TGTGCCAGTAGTAGTCCGGACAGGGGAGGAAACACCATATATTTT. This encodes CASSSPDRGGNTIYF.